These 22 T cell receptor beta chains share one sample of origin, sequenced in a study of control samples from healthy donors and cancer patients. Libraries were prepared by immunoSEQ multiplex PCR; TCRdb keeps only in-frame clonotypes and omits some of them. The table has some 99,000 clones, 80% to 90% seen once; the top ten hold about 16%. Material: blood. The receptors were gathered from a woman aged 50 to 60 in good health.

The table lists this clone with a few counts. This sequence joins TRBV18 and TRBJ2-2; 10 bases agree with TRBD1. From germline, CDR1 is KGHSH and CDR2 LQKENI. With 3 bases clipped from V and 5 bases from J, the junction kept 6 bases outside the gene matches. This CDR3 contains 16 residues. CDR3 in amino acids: CASSPNDRGRTGELFF. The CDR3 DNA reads TGTGCCAGCTCACCGAATGACAGGGGGCGTACCGGGGAGCTGTTTTTT. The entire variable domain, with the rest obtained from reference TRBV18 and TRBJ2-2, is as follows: NAGVMQNPRHLVRRRGQEARLRCSPMKGHSHVYWYRQLPEEGLKFMVYLQKENIIDESGMPKERFSAEFPKEGPSILRIQQVVRGDSAAYFCASSPNDRGRTGELFFGEGSRLTVL.

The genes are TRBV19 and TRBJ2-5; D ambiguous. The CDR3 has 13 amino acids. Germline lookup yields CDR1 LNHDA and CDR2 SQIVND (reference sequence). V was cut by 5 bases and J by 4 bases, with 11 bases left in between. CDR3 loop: CASSPQDGETQYF. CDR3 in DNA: TGTGCCAGTAGTCCGCAGGATGGAGAGACCCAGTACTTC.

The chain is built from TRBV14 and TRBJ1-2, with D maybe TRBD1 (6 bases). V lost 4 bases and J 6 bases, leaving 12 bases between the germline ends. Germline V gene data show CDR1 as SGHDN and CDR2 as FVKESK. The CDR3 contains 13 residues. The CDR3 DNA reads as TGTGCCAGCAGCCCACAGGGAATTCATGGCTACACCTTC. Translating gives CASSPQGIHGYTF.

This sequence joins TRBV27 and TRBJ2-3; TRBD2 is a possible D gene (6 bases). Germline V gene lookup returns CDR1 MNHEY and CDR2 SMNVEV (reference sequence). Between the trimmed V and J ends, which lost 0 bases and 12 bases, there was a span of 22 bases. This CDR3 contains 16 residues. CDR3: CASSLSRESTRGVQYF. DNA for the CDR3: TGTGCCAGCAGTTTATCCCGGGAGTCTACAAGAGGCGTACAGTATTTT.

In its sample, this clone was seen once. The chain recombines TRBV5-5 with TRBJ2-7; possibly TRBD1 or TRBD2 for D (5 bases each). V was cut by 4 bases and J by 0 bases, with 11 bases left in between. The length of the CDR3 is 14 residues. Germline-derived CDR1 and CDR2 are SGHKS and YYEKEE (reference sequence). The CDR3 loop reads CASSQRDASYEQYF. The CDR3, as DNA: TGTGCCAGCAGCCAACGGGACGCCTCCTACGAGCAGTACTTC.

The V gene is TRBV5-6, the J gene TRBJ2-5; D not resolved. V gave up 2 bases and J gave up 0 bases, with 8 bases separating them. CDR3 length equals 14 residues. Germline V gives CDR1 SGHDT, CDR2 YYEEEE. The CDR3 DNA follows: TGTGCCAGCAGCTTCACGGCAAACCAAGAGACCCAGTACTTC. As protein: CASSFTANQETQYF.

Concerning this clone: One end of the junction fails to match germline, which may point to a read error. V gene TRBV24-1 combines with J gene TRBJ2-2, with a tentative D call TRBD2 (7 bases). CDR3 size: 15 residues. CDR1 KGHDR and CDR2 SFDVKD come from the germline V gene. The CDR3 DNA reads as TGTGCCCCCAGTGGGGGGGGGCGATTCACCGGGGAGCTGTTTTTT. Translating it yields CAPSGGGRFTGELFF.

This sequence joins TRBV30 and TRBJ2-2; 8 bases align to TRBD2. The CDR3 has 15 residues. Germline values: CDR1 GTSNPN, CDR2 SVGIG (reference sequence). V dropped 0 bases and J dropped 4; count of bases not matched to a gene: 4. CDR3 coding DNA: TGTGCCTGGAGTGTAATAGCGGGACCCACCGGGGAGCTGTTTTTT. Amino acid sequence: CAWSVIAGPTGELFF. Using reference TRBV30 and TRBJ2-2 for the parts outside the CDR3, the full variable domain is SQTIHQWPATLVQPVGSPLSLECTVEGTSNPNLYWYRQAAGRGLQLLFYSVGIGQISSEVPQNLSASRPQDRQFILSSKKLLLSDSGFYLCAWSVIAGPTGELFFGEGSRLTVL.

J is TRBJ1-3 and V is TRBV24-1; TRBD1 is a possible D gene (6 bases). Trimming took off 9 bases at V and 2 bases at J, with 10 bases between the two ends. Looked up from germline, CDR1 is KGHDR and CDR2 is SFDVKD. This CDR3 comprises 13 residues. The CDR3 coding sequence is TGTGCCACCCGCGGGGGCGCTGGAAACACCATATATTTT. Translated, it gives CATRGGAGNTIYF.

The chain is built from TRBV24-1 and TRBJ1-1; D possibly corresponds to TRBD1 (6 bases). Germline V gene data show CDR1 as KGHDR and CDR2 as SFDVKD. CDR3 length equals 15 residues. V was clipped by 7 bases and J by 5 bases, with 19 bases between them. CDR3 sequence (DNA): TGTGCCACCAGACAGCCCGGGACACCAGAAACTGAAGCTTTCTTT. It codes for CATRQPGTPETEAFF.

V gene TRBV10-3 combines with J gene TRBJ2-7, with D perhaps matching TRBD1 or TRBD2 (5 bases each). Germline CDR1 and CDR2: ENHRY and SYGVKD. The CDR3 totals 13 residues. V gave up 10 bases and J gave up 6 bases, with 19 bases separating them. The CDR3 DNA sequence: TGTGCCACACAGGACGGATCCGGGGCCGAGCAGTACTTC. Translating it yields CATQDGSGAEQYF.

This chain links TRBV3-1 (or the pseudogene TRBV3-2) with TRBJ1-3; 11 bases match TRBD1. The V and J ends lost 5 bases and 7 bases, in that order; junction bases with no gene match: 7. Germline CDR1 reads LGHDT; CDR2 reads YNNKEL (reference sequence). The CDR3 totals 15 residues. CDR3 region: CASSSRDRGVNTIYF. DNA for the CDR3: TGTGCCAGCAGCTCCCGGGACAGGGGGGTTAACACCATATATTTT.

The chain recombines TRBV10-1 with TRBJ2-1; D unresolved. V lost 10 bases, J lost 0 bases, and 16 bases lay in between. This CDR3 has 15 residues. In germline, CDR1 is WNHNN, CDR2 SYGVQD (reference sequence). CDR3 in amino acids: CAILSSPSSYNEQFF. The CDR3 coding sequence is TGCGCCATCCTGTCTTCACCCAGCTCCTACAATGAGCAGTTCTTC.

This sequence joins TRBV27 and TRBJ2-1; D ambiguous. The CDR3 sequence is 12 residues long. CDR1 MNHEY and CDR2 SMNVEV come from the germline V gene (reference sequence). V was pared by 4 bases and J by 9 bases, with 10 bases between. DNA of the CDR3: TGTGCCAGCAGTTCCCCCCCCGGTGAGCAGTTCTTC. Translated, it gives CASSSPPGEQFF.

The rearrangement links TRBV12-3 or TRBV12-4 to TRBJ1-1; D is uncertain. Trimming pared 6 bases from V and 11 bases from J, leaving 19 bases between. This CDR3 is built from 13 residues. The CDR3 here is CASSPTGWEAAFF. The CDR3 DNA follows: TGTGCCAGCAGCCCCACGGGTTGGGAAGCGGCTTTCTTT.

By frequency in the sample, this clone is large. CDR3 coding DNA: TGTGCCGGCGAGACTAGCGGCTCCTACGAGCAGTACGTC. Translating gives CAGETSGSYEQYV. V is TRBV2 and J is TRBJ2-7; 9 bases fit TRBD2. The trim removed 11 bases at V and 0 bases at J, leaving 5 bases unmatched. CDR1 is SNHLY and CDR2 is FYNNEI in the germline V gene. The CDR3 has 13 amino acids.

The CDR3 bases are TGTGCCAGCAGTTTGGGGGCCGGAGGCCGTGGCGCTGAAGCTTTCTTT. Protein: CASSLGAGGRGAEAFF. The chain links TRBV2 to TRBJ1-1; a weak D match, TRBD1 (6 bases). This CDR3 has 16 residues. V gave up 5 bases and J gave up 6 bases, with 22 bases separating them. CDR1 SNHLY and CDR2 FYNNEI come from the germline V gene. Full variable domain (missing parts from reference TRBV2 and TRBJ1-1): EPEVTQTPSHQVTQMGQEVILRCVPISNHLYFYWYRQILGQKVEFLVSFYNNEISEKSEIFDDQFSVERPDGSNFTLKIRSTKLEDSAMYFCASSLGAGGRGAEAFFGQGTRLTVV.

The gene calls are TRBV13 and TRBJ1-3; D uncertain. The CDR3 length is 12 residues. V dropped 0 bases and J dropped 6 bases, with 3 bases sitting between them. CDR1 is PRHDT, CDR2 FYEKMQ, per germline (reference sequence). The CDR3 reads CASSLGENTIYF. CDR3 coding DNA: TGTGCCAGCAGCTTAGGCGAAAACACCATATATTTT.

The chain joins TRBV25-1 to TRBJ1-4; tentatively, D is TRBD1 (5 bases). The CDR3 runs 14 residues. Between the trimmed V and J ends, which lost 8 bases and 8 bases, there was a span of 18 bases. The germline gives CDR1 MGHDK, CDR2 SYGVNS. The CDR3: CASGDGRAGEKLFF. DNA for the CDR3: TGTGCCAGCGGGGACGGCAGGGCGGGGGAAAAACTGTTTTTT.

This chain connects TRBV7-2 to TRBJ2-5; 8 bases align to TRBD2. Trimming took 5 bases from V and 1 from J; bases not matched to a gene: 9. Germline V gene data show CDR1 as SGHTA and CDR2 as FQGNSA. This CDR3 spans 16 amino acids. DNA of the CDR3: TGTGCCAGCAGCCCTTGGCGCGGGGGGACCCAAGAGACCCAGTACTTC. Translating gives CASSPWRGGTQETQYF.

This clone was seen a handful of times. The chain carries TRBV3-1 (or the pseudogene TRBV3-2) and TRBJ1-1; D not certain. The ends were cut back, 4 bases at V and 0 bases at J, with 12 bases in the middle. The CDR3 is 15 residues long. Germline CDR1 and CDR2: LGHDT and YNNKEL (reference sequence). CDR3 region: CASSREGRVNTEAFF. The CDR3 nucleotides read TGTGCCAGCAGCCGGGAAGGGAGGGTGAACACTGAAGCTTTCTTT.

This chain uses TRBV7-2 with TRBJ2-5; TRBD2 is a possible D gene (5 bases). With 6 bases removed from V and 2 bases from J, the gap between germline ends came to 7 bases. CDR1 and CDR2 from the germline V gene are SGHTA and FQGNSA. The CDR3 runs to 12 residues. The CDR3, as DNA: TGTGCCAGCAGAAGAGGGCAAGAGACCCAGTACTTC. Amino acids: CASRRGQETQYF.